The clone carrying this T cell receptor (beta chain) was picked up one time. This entry comes from a study of control samples from healthy donors and cancer patients. Assay: immunoSEQ multiplex PCR; the TCRdb copy retains only in-frame clones and omits some. The repertoire holds 150,000 to 200,000 clones, with more than 85% as singletons. This CDR3 has 15 amino acids. From germline, CDR1 is LNHNV and CDR2 YYDKDF (reference sequence). Trimming took off 1 base at V and 2 bases at J, with 12 bases between the two ends. The specimen sequenced was blood. The sequence derives from a woman aged 40 to 49 in good health. The V and J genes are TRBV15 and TRBJ2-7, with D perhaps being TRBD1 or TRBD2 (5 bases each). The CDR3 spells CATSRGVGAAYEQYF. The CDR3 coding sequence is TGTGCCACCAGCAGAGGGGTCGGGGCCGCCTACGAGCAGTACTTC.